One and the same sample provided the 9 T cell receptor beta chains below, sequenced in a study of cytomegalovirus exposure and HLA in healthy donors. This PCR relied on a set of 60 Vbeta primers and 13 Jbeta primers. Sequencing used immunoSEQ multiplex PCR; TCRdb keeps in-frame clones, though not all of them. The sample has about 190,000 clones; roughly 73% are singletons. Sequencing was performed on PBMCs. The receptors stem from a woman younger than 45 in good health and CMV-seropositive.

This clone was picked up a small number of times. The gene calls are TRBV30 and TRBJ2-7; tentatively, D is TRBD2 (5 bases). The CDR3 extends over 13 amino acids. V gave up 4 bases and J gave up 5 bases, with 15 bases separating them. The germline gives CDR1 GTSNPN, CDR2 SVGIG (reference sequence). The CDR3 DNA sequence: TGTGCCTGGATTAAATGGTCGGGAAACGAGCAGTACTTC. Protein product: CAWIKWSGNEQYF.

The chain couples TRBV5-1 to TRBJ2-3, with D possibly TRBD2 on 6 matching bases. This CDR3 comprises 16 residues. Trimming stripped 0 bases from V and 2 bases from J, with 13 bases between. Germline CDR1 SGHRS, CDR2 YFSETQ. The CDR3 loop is CASSLGTSGYTDTQYF. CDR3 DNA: TGCGCCAGCAGCTTGGGCACCAGCGGGTACACAGATACGCAGTATTTT.

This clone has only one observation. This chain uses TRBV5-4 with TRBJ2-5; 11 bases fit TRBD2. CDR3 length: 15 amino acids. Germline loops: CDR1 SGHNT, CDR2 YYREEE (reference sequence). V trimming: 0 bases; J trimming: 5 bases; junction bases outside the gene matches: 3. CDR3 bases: TGTGCCAGCAGCTTGGAACTAGCGGGGGTGGAGACCCAGTACTTC. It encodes CASSLELAGVETQYF.

Here the CDR3 reads CASSLVGGRNQPQHF. The CDR3 bases are TGTGCCAGCAGCTTAGTAGGGGGCCGCAATCAGCCCCAGCATTTT. J is TRBJ1-5 and V is TRBV7-2; 7 bases are shared with TRBD1. Germline lookup yields CDR1 SGHTA and CDR2 FQGNSA. After removal of 1 base from V and 2 bases from J, the junction contained 2 bases not matched to a gene. This CDR3 region has 15 residues. Supplemented by reference TRBV7-2 and TRBJ1-5, the full variable domain reads GAGVSQSPSNKVTEKGKDVELRCDPISGHTALYWYRQSLGQGLEFLIYFQGNSAPDKSGLPSDRFSAERTGGSVSTLTIQRTQQEDSAVYLCASSLVGGRNQPQHFGDGTRLSIL.

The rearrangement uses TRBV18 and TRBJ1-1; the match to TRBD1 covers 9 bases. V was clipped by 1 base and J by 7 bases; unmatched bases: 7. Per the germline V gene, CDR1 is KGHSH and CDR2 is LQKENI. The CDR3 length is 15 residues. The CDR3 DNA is TGTGCCAGCTCACCACGACAGGGGGGGGACAGTGAAGCTTTCTTT. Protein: CASSPRQGGDSEAFF.

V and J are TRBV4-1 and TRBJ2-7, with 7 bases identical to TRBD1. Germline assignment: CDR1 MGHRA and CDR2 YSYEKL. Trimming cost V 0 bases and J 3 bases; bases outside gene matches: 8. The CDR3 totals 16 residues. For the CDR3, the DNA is TGCGCCAGCAGCCAAGATTGGCCAGGGGGTGGCTACGAGCAGTACTTC. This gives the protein CASSQDWPGGGYEQYF.

DNA of the CDR3: TGTGCCAGCAGCGTAGGGACACCGAACACTGAAGCTTTCTTT. Its protein product is CASSVGTPNTEAFF. The chain couples TRBV9 to TRBJ1-1; maybe TRBD1 (5 bases). The CDR3 length is 14 residues. CDR1 and CDR2 from the germline V gene are SGDLS and YYNGEE. The V and J ends lost 0 bases and 1 base respectively, with 7 bases between them.

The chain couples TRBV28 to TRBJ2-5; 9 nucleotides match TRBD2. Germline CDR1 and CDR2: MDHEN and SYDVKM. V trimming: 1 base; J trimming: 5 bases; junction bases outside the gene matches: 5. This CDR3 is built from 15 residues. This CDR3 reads CASSLFAGGPETQYF. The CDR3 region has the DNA TGTGCCAGCAGTTTATTTGCGGGAGGGCCCGAGACCCAGTACTTC. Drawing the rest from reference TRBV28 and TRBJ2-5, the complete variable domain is DVKVTQSSRYLVKRTGEKVFLECVQDMDHENMFWYRQDPGLGLRLIYFSYDVKMKEKGDIPEGYSVSREKKERFSLILESASTNQTSMYLCASSLFAGGPETQYFGPGTRLLVL.

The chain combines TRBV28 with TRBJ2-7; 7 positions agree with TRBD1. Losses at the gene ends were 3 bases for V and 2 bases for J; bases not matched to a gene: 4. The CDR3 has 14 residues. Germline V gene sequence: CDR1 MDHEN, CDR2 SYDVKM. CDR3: CASSLGQQAYEQYF. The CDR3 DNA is TGTGCCAGCAGTTTGGGACAGCAAGCCTACGAGCAGTACTTC.